This T cell receptor beta chain came from a study of blood T cell repertoires in COVID-19. Background on the study: Nucleic acid was either cDNA or gDNA, and it came from T cells, B-cell-depleted T cells, or PBMCs.

Sequenced by immunoSEQ multiplex PCR; TCRdb stores in-frame clones only, minus some. The sample has 88,000 or so clones; about 89% are singletons. The V segment lost 4 bases and the J segment 3 bases; nucleotides outside the gene matches: 7. CDR1 SGDLS and CDR2 YYNGEE come from the germline V gene. This CDR3 has 16 residues. Recruits, aged roughly 18 to 95 years, lived in around 24 US areas. The specimen was PBMCs or T cells enriched from blood (not recorded which). The TCR comes from a woman between 50 and 59 years old with acute COVID-19. The V call is TRBV9, the J call TRBJ1-2; the match to TRBD1 covers 12 bases. This CDR3 reads CASSPWDRGQYYGYTF. The DNA for the CDR3 is TGTGCCAGCAGCCCTTGGGACAGGGGGCAGTACTATGGCTACACCTTC.